This T cell receptor beta chain was sequenced for a study of blood T cells in healthy people across ages. Findings and caveats of the study: More naive CD4+ cells and higher diversity marked long-lived donors relative to aged donors.

In the case of this clonotype: Its cognate antigen is unknown.

The authors ran a second PCR of roughly 6 to 12 cycles using a sample-barcoded 5' primer and a J-beta primer mix. TCRdb reprocessed the 5' RACE reads via MiXCR and lists one record per CDR3 protein. The sample lists approximately 850,000 distinct CDR3 sequences; about 42% were seen once. This receptor was taken from a man aged 55 to 70 in good health. Specimen: blood.

CDR3 bases: TGCAGTGCGATACCCGGGACTAGCGGGAATACGCAGTATTTT. Translation: CSAIPGTSGNTQYF. V usage is TRBV20-1 and J usage is TRBJ2-3; TRBD2 matches at 13 bases. The CDR3 runs to 14 residues. The V gene end was trimmed by 6 bases and the J gene end by 7 bases; junction bases not matched to a gene: 7. Germline lookup yields CDR1 DFQATT and CDR2 SNEGSKA (reference sequence).